This T cell receptor beta chain was obtained from a study of tumor-infiltrating lymphocytes in primary liver carcinoma. In the study overall: Recorded tumor stage was T1-T3 N0M0, with diameters of roughly 4.2 to 11 cm.

Starting material of about 0.45 ug total RNA yielded TCR beta cDNA via a constant-region primer. For TCR beta, libraries were produced by three nested multiplex PCR rounds using slightly modified ARM-PCR. The study ran its first two PCR rounds for 9 to 10 cycles each, using TRBV1-TRBV30 forward primers and a C-beta reverse primer. One entry per CDR3 protein, called by TCRdb with MiXCR from the multiplex PCR reads. The sample includes some 22,000 distinct CDR3 sequences, 60% to 80% of them seen just once. This clonotype has just one count. One junction end does not reproduce the germline sequence, and a read error may be involved. Unsorted bulk tissue (roughly 18-32 mg) underwent RNA and DNA co-extraction. CDR1 is SGHRS and CDR2 is YFSETQ in the germline V gene. The CDR3 loop spans 17 amino acids.

The chain combines TRBV5-1 with TRBJ2-2; a possible D gene is TRBD1 (5 bases). The sequenced sample was liver tumor tissue from sampling region 5. Subset in this sample: tumor region T5, tumor centre. This receptor was taken from a woman in her thirties with primary liver carcinoma and hepatitis B virus infection. The chain's CDR3 is CAGSLGHRDKNTGELFF. CDR3 bases: TGCGCCGGCAGCTTGGGGCACAGAGACAAGAACACCGGGGAGCTGTTTTTT.